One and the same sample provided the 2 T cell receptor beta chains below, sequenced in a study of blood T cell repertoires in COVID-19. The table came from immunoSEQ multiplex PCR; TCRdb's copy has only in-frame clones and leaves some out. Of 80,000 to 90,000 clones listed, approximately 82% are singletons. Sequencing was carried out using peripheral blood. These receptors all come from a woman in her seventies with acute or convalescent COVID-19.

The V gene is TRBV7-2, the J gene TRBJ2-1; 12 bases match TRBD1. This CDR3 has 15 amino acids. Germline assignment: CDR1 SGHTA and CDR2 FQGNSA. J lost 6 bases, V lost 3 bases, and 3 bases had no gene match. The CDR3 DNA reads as TGTGCCAGCAGCTTCGGGACAGGGGGCCTCAATGAGCAGTTCTTC. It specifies CASSFGTGGLNEQFF.

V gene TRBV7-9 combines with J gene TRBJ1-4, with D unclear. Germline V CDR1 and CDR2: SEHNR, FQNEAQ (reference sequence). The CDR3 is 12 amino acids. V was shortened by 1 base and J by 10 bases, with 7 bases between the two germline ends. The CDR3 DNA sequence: TGTGCCAGCAGCTTAGGACTCCCAAAACTGTTTTTT. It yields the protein CASSLGLPKLFF.